Listed below are T cell receptor beta chains from one sample, sequenced in a study of vaccination effects on CD4 cells after COVID-19. Repertoires were generated with immunoSEQ multiplex PCR, while TCRdb's copy carries only in-frame clones and drops some. The repertoire holds fewer than 55,000 clones, with just under 80% as singletons. These receptors lack a known antigen. The sample here was CD4+ T cells from PBMCs cultured with HCoV-OC43 spike peptides, taken before COVID-19 vaccination. These receptors all come from a human donor who received a COVID-19 vaccine. Each CDR3 is given with its conserved first and last residue. D genes are given only for firm matches. Part of the rows lack a size; the others show once, few, many or a class for expanded clones.

>-|TRBJ2-3|-|TRBV21-1|16
CAREGISGGVTDTQYF
TGTGCCCGAGAGGGTATAAGCGGGGGAGTCACAGATACGCAGTATTTT
>few|TRBJ1-5|TRBD1|TRBV13|12
CASSLQGEPQHF
TGTGCCAGCAGCTTACAGGGGGAGCCCCAGCATTTT
>-|TRBJ2-6|TRBD1|TRBV2|16
CASSSNRGAGANVLTF
TGTGCCAGCAGTTCTAACAGGGGTGCTGGGGCCAACGTCCTGACTTTC
>once|TRBJ2-2|TRBD2|TRBV6-2/TRBV6-3|16
CASSYKSGVNTGELFF
TGTGCCAGCAGTTATAAGAGCGGGGTTAACACCGGGGAGCTGTTTTTT
>-|TRBJ2-3|-|TRBV19|14
CASRDGDSTDTQYF
TGTGCCAGCAGGGATGGGGACAGCACAGATACGCAGTATTTT
>-|TRBJ2-3|TRBD2|TRBV4-3|15
CASSQGRGATDTQYF
TGCGCCAGCAGCCAGGGGCGGGGGGCCACAGATACGCAGTATTTT
>few|TRBJ2-2|TRBD1|TRBV24-1|17
CATSDPPGQGAGGELFF
TGTGCCACCAGTGATCCCCCTGGGCAGGGGGCCGGCGGGGAGCTGTTTTTT
>-|TRBJ2-1|TRBD2|TRBV29-1|14
CSAALAGAEGEQFF
TGCAGCGCAGCACTAGCGGGGGCCGAGGGTGAGCAGTTCTTC
>few|TRBJ1-2|-|TRBV3-1/TRBV3-2|13
CASSQLYTPGYTF
TGTGCCAGCAGCCAACTTTACACCCCTGGATACACCTTC
>-|TRBJ1-6|-|TRBV9|14
CASSVVAENSPLHF
TGTGCCAGCAGCGTAGTGGCAGAAAATTCACCCCTCCACTTT
>-|TRBJ1-2|-|TRBV19|14
CASRFGSANYGYTF
TGTGCCAGTAGGTTCGGGAGTGCTAACTATGGCTACACCTTC
>-|TRBJ2-2|TRBD2|TRBV5-1|13
CASKAGSTGELFF
TGCGCCAGCAAAGCGGGGTCCACCGGGGAGCTGTTTTTT
>-|TRBJ1-2|TRBD1|TRBV9|14
CASSANIGQGGYTF
TGTGCCAGCAGCGCGAACATAGGACAGGGCGGCTACACCTTC
>-|TRBJ2-6|-|TRBV6-6|15
CASKKGSSGANVLTF
TGTGCCAGCAAAAAAGGCAGCTCTGGGGCCAACGTCCTGACTTTC
>-|TRBJ2-3|TRBD2|TRBV10-3|14
CAISESGGAYTQYF
TGTGCCATCAGTGAAAGCGGGGGGGCGTATACGCAGTATTTT
>-|TRBJ1-1|-|TRBV12-3/TRBV12-4|12
CASSAGYTEAFF
TGTGCCAGCAGCGCAGGGTATACTGAAGCTTTCTTT
>-|TRBJ2-3|-|TRBV5-8|14
CASSPQRSTDTQYF
TGTGCCAGCAGCCCCCAGAGGAGCACAGATACGCAGTATTTT
>once|TRBJ2-2|-|TRBV9|15
CASSVRAGVPGELFF
TGTGCCAGCAGCGTAAGGGCAGGGGTTCCCGGGGAGCTGTTTTTT
>few|TRBJ1-6|-|TRBV7-2|14
CASSLARQSSPLHF
TGTGCCAGCAGCTTAGCGCGACAGTCTTCACCCCTCCACTTT
>few|TRBJ2-1|-|TRBV10-1|13
CASSFGTSNEQFF
TGCGCCAGCAGTTTCGGGACATCAAATGAGCAGTTCTTC
>once|TRBJ1-5|-|TRBV28|12
CASRTRTQPQHF
TGTGCCAGCAGGACTCGGACGCAGCCCCAGCATTTT
>-|TRBJ1-4|TRBD1|TRBV7-8|15
CASSPRGLANEKLFF
TGTGCCAGCAGCCCCAGGGGGCTGGCTAATGAAAAACTGTTTTTT
>-|TRBJ2-5|TRBD2|TRBV18|14
CASSQLAEQETQYF
TGTGCCAGCTCACAACTAGCGGAACAAGAGACCCAGTACTTC
>-|TRBJ2-6|-|TRBV6-5|13
CASSFSGANVLTF
TGTGCCAGCAGTTTTTCTGGGGCCAACGTCCTGACTTTC
>-|TRBJ1-1|TRBD1|TRBV6-5|15
CASSYSNRGNTEAFF
TGTGCCAGCAGTTACTCGAACAGGGGCAACACTGAAGCTTTCTTT
>-|TRBJ2-2|TRBD2|TRBV24-1|18
CATSDFTSGGVYTGELFF
TGTGCCACCAGTGATTTTACTAGCGGGGGTGTTTATACCGGGGAGCTGTTTTTT
>-|TRBJ1-6|TRBD1|TRBV28|16
CASRGTGGGFNSPLHF
TGTGCCAGCAGGGGGACAGGGGGTGGCTTCAATTCACCCCTCCACTTT
>-|TRBJ2-3|TRBD2|TRBV7-2|13
CATEAGRRGTQYF
TGTGCCACAGAAGCGGGGAGGAGGGGTACGCAGTATTTT
>once|TRBJ2-6|TRBD1|TRBV5-1|17
CASSRNQGAGGANVLTF
TGCGCCAGCAGCCGCAACCAGGGGGCGGGCGGGGCCAACGTCCTGACTTTC
>-|TRBJ1-1|-|TRBV10-2|13
CASSASSGAEAFF
TGCGCCAGCAGTGCGAGTTCAGGGGCTGAAGCTTTCTTT
>once|TRBJ1-1|-|TRBV6-2/TRBV6-3|15
CASSYSATENTEAFF
TGTGCCAGCAGTTACAGTGCGACAGAGAACACTGAAGCTTTCTTT
>-|TRBJ2-2|-|TRBV6-5|13
CASSYEDTGELFF
TGTGCCAGCAGTTACGAAGACACCGGGGAGCTGTTTTTT
>-|TRBJ2-3|-|TRBV30|12
CAWSPSTDTQYF
TGTGCCTGGAGTCCCAGCACAGATACGCAGTATTTT
>-|TRBJ2-5|TRBD2|TRBV3-1/TRBV3-2|15
CASRYSLAGRETQYF
TGTGCCAGCAGGTACAGCCTAGCGGGGAGGGAGACCCAGTACTTC
>once|TRBJ2-3|-|TRBV3-1/TRBV3-2|16
CASSFLAGTSPDTQYF
TGTGCCAGCAGTTTTCTCGCCGGGACATCTCCAGATACGCAGTATTTT
>few|TRBJ1-3|-|TRBV5-3|14
CARAGWGTGNTIYF
TGTGCCAGAGCAGGGTGGGGGACTGGAAACACCATATATTTT
>-|TRBJ1-2|-|TRBV28|15
CASSRTASTTYGYTF
TGTGCCAGCTCCCGGACAGCAAGCACTACCTATGGCTACACCTTC
>-|TRBJ2-5|-|TRBV29-1|12
CSVDSDSETQYF
TGCAGCGTTGATAGTGATTCAGAGACCCAGTACTTC
>-|TRBJ1-4|-|TRBV19|16
CASSIESGKTREKLFF
TGTGCCAGTAGTATTGAAAGCGGCAAAACACGAGAAAAACTGTTTTTT
>-|TRBJ1-1|-|TRBV2|13
CASRISMNTEAFF
TGTGCCAGCAGGATTTCCATGAACACTGAAGCTTTCTTT
>-|TRBJ2-5|-|TRBV14|15
CASSPGEGGQETQYF
TGTGCCAGCAGCCCCGGAGAGGGGGGCCAAGAGACCCAGTACTTC
>-|TRBJ2-5|TRBD1|TRBV5-1|15
CASKATGGSEETQYF
TGCGCCAGCAAAGCGACAGGGGGAAGTGAAGAGACCCAGTACTTC
>once|TRBJ2-5|-|TRBV5-8|16
CASSLGYGRNQETQYF
TGTGCCAGCAGCTTGGGCTATGGCAGAAACCAAGAGACCCAGTACTTC
>once|TRBJ2-3|-|TRBV24-1|15
CATSDPGGSMDTQYF
TGTGCCACCAGTGACCCAGGGGGGAGTATGGATACGCAGTATTTT
>-|TRBJ2-3|-|TRBV30|11
CAWSIGTTQYF
TGTGCCTGGAGTATAGGGACCACGCAGTATTTT
>-|TRBJ2-5|-|TRBV7-9|14
CASSLRGAGETQYF
TGTGCCAGCAGCTTAAGGGGGGCCGGGGAGACCCAGTACTTC
>-|TRBJ1-4|TRBD1|TRBV9|14
CASSRGQPLEKLFF
TGTGCCAGCAGCCGGGGACAGCCTCTTGAAAAACTGTTTTTT
>-|TRBJ2-3|TRBD2|TRBV6-4|15
CASSEIPGGPDTQYF
TGTGCCAGCAGTGAGATCCCGGGGGGGCCAGATACGCAGTATTTT
>-|TRBJ2-5|-|TRBV24-1|15
CATSGAQGGVETQYF
TGTGCCACCAGTGGAGCACAGGGTGGGGTAGAGACCCAGTACTTC
>once|TRBJ1-2|-|TRBV2|14
CASSGSFLNYGYTF
TGTGCCAGCAGTGGGTCTTTCCTTAACTATGGCTACACCTTC
>-|TRBJ1-4|-|TRBV3-1/TRBV3-2|14
CASSQDCMVRGLFF
TGTGCCAGCAGCCAAGATTGTATGGTGAGAGGACTGTTTTTT
>once|TRBJ2-1|-|TRBV9|13
CASSVAGANEQFF
TGTGCCAGCAGCGTAGCTGGGGCCAATGAGCAGTTCTTC
>-|TRBJ1-2|-|TRBV5-1|16
CASSLGPGGYDYGYTF
TGCGCCAGCAGCTTGGGCCCGGGGGGGTACGACTATGGCTACACCTTC
>-|TRBJ1-5|TRBD1|TRBV6-5|14
CASWTGRNNQPQHF
TGTGCCAGCTGGACAGGGCGTAACAATCAGCCCCAGCATTTT
>once|TRBJ1-2|-|TRBV6-6|13
CASSYTALAGYTF
TGTGCCAGCAGTTACACGGCCCTGGCGGGCTACACCTTC
>once|TRBJ2-2|-|TRBV19|14
CASSIAVDTGELFF
TGTGCCAGTAGTATAGCAGTGGACACCGGGGAGCTGTTTTTT
>-|TRBJ2-5|TRBD1|TRBV5-1|15
CASSLGGTGKETQYF
TGCGCCAGCAGCTTGGGAGGGACAGGGAAAGAGACCCAGTACTTC
>few|TRBJ2-2|-|TRBV6-5|14
CAYSWHITAGELFF
TGTGCCTACAGTTGGCACATCACCGCCGGGGAGCTGTTTTTT